This T cell receptor (beta chain) is from a study of early T cells in non-severe SARS-CoV-2 infection. Study in general: The sequenced material was bulk RNA from unsorted whole blood, and its chains were unpaired.

Individual cDNA molecules received unique molecular identifiers during library preparation. TCRdb re-analysed the 5' RACE reads in MiXCR, keeping a single row per CDR3 protein. The sample records fewer than 120,000 distinct CDR3 sequences, 10% to 15% being singletons. CDR3 length: 13 amino acids. Trimming took 3 bases from V and 4 from J, leaving 11 bases between them. Germline lookup yields CDR1 SQVTM and CDR2 ANQGSEA. This sequence was found in an adult who was a healthcare worker with PCR-confirmed SARS-CoV-2 infection or an uninfected control (not recorded which). The material was whole blood, obtained at baseline. This sequence joins TRBV29-1 and TRBJ2-3, with D hard to call. The CDR3 loop is CSVEARPPDTQYF. The CDR3 DNA sequence: TGCAGCGTTGAGGCCAGGCCCCCAGATACGCAGTATTTT.